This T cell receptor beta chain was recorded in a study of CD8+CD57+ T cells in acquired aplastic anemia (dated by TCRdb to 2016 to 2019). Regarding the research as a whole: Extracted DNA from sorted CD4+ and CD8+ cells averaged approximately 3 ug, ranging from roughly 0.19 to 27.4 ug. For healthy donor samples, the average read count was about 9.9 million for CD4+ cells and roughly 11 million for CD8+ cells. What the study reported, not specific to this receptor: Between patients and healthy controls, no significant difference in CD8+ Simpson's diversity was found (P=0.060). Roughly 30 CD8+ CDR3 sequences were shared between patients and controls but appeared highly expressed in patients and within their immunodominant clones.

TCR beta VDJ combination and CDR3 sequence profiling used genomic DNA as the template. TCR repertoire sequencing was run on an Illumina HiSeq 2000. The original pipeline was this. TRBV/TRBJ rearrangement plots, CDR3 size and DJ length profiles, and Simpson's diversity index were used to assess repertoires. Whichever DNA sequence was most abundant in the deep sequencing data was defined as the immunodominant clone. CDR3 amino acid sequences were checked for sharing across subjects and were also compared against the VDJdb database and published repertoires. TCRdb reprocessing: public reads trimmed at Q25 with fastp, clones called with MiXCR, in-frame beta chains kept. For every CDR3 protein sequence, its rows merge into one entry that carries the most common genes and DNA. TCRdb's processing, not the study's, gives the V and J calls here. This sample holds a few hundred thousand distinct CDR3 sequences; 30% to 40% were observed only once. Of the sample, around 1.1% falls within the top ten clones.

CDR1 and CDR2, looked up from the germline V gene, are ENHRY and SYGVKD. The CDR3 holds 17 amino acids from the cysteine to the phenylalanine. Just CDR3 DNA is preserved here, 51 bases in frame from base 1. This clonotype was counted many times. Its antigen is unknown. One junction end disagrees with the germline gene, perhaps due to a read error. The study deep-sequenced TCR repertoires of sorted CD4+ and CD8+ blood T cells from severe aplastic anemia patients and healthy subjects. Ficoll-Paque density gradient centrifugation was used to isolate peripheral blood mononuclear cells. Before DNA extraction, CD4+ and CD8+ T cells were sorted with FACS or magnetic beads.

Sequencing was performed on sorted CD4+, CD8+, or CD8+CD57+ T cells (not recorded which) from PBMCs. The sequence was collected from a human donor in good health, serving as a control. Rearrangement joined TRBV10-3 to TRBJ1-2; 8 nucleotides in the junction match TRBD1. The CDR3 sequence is CASSYSSTGGEEKGYTF. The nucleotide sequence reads TGTGCCAGCAGTTACTCGAGCACAGGGGGGGAGGAAAAAGGCTACACCTTC.